These T cell receptor beta chains were read from a single sample in a study of T-cell reconstitution after alpha-beta-depleted transplantation in children. TCRdb itself ran the PCR reads through MiXCR, one entry per CDR3 protein. The data show hundreds of thousands of distinct CDR3 sequences, with roughly 17% seen just once and approximately 38% held by the top ten. The sample consisted of PBMCs, mostly from graft donor cells, taken 360 days after TCRalphabeta/CD19-depleted stem cell transplant. The receptors here all came from a male patient aged 2 to 10 who had a stem cell transplant for acute lymphoblastic leukemia, so the T cells may come from the graft donor. Each CDR3 is given with its conserved first and last residue. Each record gives: CDR3 DNA, CDR3 protein, J gene, clone size, D gene, V gene. D genes are given only for firm matches. Some rows have no size entry. The others give once, few or many, or a class for an expanded clone.

CDR3 DNA: TGTGCCAGCAGCGTCTCCGGGAATCAAGAGACCCAGTACTTC; CDR3 protein: CASSVSGNQETQYF; J gene: TRBJ2-5; clone size: NA; D gene: NA; V gene: TRBV9
CDR3 DNA: TGTGCCAGCAGTTTCCCAGGGACCGGGACACCCCTCCACTTT; CDR3 protein: CASSFPGTGTPLHF; J gene: TRBJ1-6; clone size: few; D gene: NA; V gene: TRBV28
CDR3 DNA: TGCGCCAGCAGCCAGAGCGTGACTAGACGGTCTTACGAGCAGTACTTC; CDR3 protein: CASSQSVTRRSYEQYF; J gene: TRBJ2-7; clone size: NA; D gene: NA; V gene: TRBV4-3
CDR3 DNA: TGCGCCAGCAGCTTCAGGGGAAACGCTGAAGCTTTCTTT; CDR3 protein: CASSFRGNAEAFF; J gene: TRBJ1-1; clone size: few; D gene: NA; V gene: TRBV4-3
CDR3 DNA: TGTGCCAGCTCTTTGGAAAACACCTACAATGAGCAGTTCTTC; CDR3 protein: CASSLENTYNEQFF; J gene: TRBJ2-1; clone size: NA; D gene: NA; V gene: TRBV18
CDR3 DNA: TGTGCCAGCACCCCCCTGTTTGTCAGTAGGGGCGGAGATACGCAGTATTTT; CDR3 protein: CASTPLFVSRGGDTQYF; J gene: TRBJ2-3; clone size: NA; D gene: NA; V gene: TRBV28
CDR3 DNA: TGTGCCAGCAGTTTGAGGGGAATCGGGTACTACGAGCAGTACTTC; CDR3 protein: CASSLRGIGYYEQYF; J gene: TRBJ2-7; clone size: few; D gene: NA; V gene: TRBV27
CDR3 DNA: TGTGCCAGCAGCCAATTGGGGTACATGAACACTGAAGCTTTCTTT; CDR3 protein: CASSQLGYMNTEAFF; J gene: TRBJ1-1; clone size: NA; D gene: NA; V gene: TRBV14
CDR3 DNA: TGTGCCAGCAGTGCAGGGGAGCGAGGTACGCAGTATTTT; CDR3 protein: CASSAGERGTQYF; J gene: TRBJ2-3; clone size: NA; D gene: NA; V gene: TRBV12-3/TRBV12-4
CDR3 DNA: TGCGCCAGCAGCTTGGGGACAGGGGCGGATCACTACGAGCAGTACTTC; CDR3 protein: CASSLGTGADHYEQYF; J gene: TRBJ2-7; clone size: once; D gene: TRBD1; V gene: TRBV5-1
CDR3 DNA: TGTGCCAGCAGTTTACCCAGACTAGCGGGAGCTTACGAGCAGTACTTC; CDR3 protein: CASSLPRLAGAYEQYF; J gene: TRBJ2-7; clone size: NA; D gene: TRBD2; V gene: TRBV12-3/TRBV12-4
CDR3 DNA: TGTGCCAGCACCCCAGGGATCGGCAATCAGCCCCAGCATTTT; CDR3 protein: CASTPGIGNQPQHF; J gene: TRBJ1-5; clone size: few; D gene: NA; V gene: TRBV28
CDR3 DNA: TGTGCCAGCAGCCTAGCGGGAATGGATGAGCAGTTCTTC; CDR3 protein: CASSLAGMDEQFF; J gene: TRBJ2-1; clone size: NA; D gene: TRBD2; V gene: TRBV6-6
CDR3 DNA: TGCGCCAGCAGCCCTCGCCAGGGCGGTGAGCAGTTCTTC; CDR3 protein: CASSPRQGGEQFF; J gene: TRBJ2-1; clone size: few; D gene: NA; V gene: TRBV4-3
CDR3 DNA: TGCGCCAGCAGCCAAGTATTCAGGGAAGGAGATGGCTACACCTTC; CDR3 protein: CASSQVFREGDGYTF; J gene: TRBJ1-2; clone size: few; D gene: NA; V gene: TRBV4-1
CDR3 DNA: TGTGCCAGCAGTGAAATGGTGGACAGGGGAAACTATGGCTACACCTTC; CDR3 protein: CASSEMVDRGNYGYTF; J gene: TRBJ1-2; clone size: few; D gene: TRBD1; V gene: TRBV2